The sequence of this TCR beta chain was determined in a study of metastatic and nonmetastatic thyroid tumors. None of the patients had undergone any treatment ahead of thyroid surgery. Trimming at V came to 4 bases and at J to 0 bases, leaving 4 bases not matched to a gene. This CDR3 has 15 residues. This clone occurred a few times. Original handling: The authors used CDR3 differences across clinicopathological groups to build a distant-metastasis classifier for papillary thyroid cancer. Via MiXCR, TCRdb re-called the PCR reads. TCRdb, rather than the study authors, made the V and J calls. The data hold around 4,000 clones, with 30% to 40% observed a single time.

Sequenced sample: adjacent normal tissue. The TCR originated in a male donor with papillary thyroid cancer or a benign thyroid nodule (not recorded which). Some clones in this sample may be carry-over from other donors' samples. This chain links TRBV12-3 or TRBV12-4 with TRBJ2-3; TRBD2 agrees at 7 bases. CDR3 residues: CASSYSGSSTDTQYF. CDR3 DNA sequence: TGTGCCAGCAGTTATAGCGGGTCTAGCACAGATACGCAGTATTTT.